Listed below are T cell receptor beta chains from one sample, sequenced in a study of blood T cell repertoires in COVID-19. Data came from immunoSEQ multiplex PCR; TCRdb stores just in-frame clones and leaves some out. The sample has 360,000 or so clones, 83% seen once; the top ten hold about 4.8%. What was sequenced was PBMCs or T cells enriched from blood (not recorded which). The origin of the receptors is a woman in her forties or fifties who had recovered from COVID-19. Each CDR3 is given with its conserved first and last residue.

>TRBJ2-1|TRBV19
CASSLGGWTGGNEQFF
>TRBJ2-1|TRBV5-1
CASSLLGGPSYNEQFF
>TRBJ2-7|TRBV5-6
CASSHDRDFYEQYF
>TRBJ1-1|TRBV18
CASSPAGRQNTEAFF
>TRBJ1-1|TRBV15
CATSRAEGVVTEAFF
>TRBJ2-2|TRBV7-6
CASSQILAGGPGELFF
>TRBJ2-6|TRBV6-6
CASSPRTGWTSGANVLTF
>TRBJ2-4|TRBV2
CATEDSIKNIQYF
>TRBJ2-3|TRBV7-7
CASSLLQGHTDTQYF
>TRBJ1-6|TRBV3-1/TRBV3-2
CASSQDRFGPRSNSPLHF
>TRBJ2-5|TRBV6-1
CASSEQGSVGTQYF
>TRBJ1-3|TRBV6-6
CASSFPGQGRINTIYF
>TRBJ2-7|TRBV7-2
CASSFGLYYEQYF
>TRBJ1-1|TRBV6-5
CASNPRSVGLTEAFF
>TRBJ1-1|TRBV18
CASSPLGTGMNTEAFF
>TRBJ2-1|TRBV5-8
CASSWTTSGSSNEQFF
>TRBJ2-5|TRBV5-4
CASSYGAETQYF